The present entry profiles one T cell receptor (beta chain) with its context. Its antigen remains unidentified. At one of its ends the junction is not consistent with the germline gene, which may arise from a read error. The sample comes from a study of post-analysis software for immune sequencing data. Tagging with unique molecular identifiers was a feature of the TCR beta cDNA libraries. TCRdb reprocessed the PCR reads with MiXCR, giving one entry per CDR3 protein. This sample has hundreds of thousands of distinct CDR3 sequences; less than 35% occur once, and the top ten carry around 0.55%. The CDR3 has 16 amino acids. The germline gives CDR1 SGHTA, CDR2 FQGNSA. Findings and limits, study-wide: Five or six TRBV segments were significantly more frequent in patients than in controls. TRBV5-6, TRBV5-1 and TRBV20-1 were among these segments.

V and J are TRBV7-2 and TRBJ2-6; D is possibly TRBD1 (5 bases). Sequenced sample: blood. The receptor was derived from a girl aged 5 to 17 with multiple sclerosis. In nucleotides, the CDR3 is TGTGCCAGCAGCCACGGACGGCCCTCTGGGGCCAACGCCCTGACTTTC. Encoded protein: CASSHGRPSGANALTF.